The text below deals with one TCR beta chain. Its antigen is currently not known. No base-level quality is on record; no much larger clone is a single base apart. The intended sense of this specimen's time point label: baseline before first vaccination. Vaccinee samples were obtained from the UK trials COV001 and COV002, which included a single-blind randomized controlled phase 2/3 trial of AZD1222 (ChAdOx1 nCoV-19) in healthy adults. Trial participant PBMC samples were collected at day 0 and day 28 after the second dose for TCRbeta chain sequencing. These data come from a study of T cell responses to AZD1222 COVID-19 vaccine (dated by TCRdb to about 2021). With regard to the full study: Because spike-specific TCR depth and breadth did not differ between the two schedules, AZD1222 recipients who got a second dose at roughly 4 weeks were pooled with those who got a second dose at roughly 12 weeks. TCR sequencing covered more than 230 trial participants: approximately 200 given two doses of AZD1222 and 26 given two doses of MenACWY control vaccine. Trial participants were enrolled by age into 18-55, 56-69 and 70-plus year subgroups, with roughly 160, 29 and 62 TCR-sequenced participants respectively.

The CDR3 regions of human TCRbeta chains were analyzed by immunosequencing. The original methods were these. TCRs in the repertoires were compared against a reference library of SARS-CoV-2-specific TCRs that had been generated with the MIRA antigen-specificity platform. Breadth was defined as the fraction of unique TCRs that were SARS-CoV-2-associated. Depth was defined as the fraction of total T cells that were SARS-CoV-2-associated. Each spike-specific TCR was assigned to its reactive spike region and to a CD4 or CD8 class using the MIRA data. Log10-transformed breadth and depth values were compared by one-way ANOVA with Sidak's multiple comparisons tests. TCRdb holds this immuneACCESS table with in-frame rearrangements only. Some clones are missing; in checked studies, unresolved V genes explain under half, and the rest has no known cause. Clonal size and the V and J genes are those of that table, whereas D and trimming came from the DNA. The sample includes roughly 93,000 clones, with roughly nine tenths observed a single time. The ten largest clones add up to 1.6% of the sample.

V loses 2 bases of germline sequence and J loses 6 bases, and the interval between the two ends is 11 bases. The CDR3 starts with the cysteine, ends with the phenylalanine, and has 14 residues. Only the CDR3 portion is preserved as DNA: 42 bases, with reading frame beginning at the first base. Reading the germline V gene gives CDR1 SGHRS and CDR2 YFSETQ. The study at large found these results: Conclusions about previously exposed vaccinees were limited because only six AZD1222 recipients were SARS-CoV-2 seropositive at baseline. No day 14 peak-response samples were available, so repertoires were characterized only after the peak T cell response. After two AZD1222 doses, both the breadth and the depth of spike-specific TCRs were significantly higher than at day 0 and than in MenACWY recipients. The 56-69-year group was small, and its depth increase did not reach significance, likely because of low power. CD4 TCRs associated with the vaccine covered the entire spike protein, and the dominant responses were in regions 160-218 and 743-854. Reportedly, almost half of the unique spike-specific TCRs recognized epitopes lying outside the regions that are mutated in the B.1.351 and B.1.1.7 variants. Participants were mostly white British and included more females than males, and it was suggested by the authors that clonal diversity may have been underestimated.

Source: peripheral blood, taken on day 0 of AZD1222 vaccination. The sequence links TRBV5-1 to TRBJ1-4; a tentative D call is TRBD1 (5 bases match). This sequence originates from an adult in good health. The CDR3 sequence is CASSFGQGDEKLFF. In nucleotides, the sequence is TGCGCCAGCAGCTTTGGGCAGGGAGATGAAAAACTGTTTTTT.